This TCR beta chain came from a study of blood T cell repertoires in COVID-19. Study information: Acute and convalescent COVID-19 specimens originated in the United States, Italy and Spain.

This clone was counted between two and nine times. Study members were between about 18 and 100 years old and lived in 25 or so US regions. Profiled with immunoSEQ multiplex PCR; TCRdb holds only in-frame clones, not every one. The sample consists of about 180,000 clones, 89% of them appearing once. CDR1 and CDR2 (germline): MGHRA, YSYEKL. This CDR3 is built from 15 residues. With 0 bases removed from V and 5 bases from J, the gap between germline ends came to 13 bases. The clonotype originates from a woman aged 35 to 49 with acute COVID-19. Sequencing was done on a sample of PBMCs or T cells enriched from blood (not recorded which). The chain has TRBV4-1 and TRBJ2-5, with D possibly matching TRBD2 (5 bases). The chain's CDR3 is CASSQERLAEETQYF. The CDR3 DNA reads TGCGCCAGCAGCCAAGAAAGGCTAGCAGAGGAGACCCAGTACTTC.